One and the same sample provided the 28 T cell receptor beta chains below, sequenced in a study of beta chain features in type 1 diabetes. Every bit of the isolated RNA underwent reverse transcription, so sequencing read expressed TCRB transcripts. Sequencing used immunoSEQ multiplex PCR; TCRdb keeps in-frame clones, though not all of them. The profile shows roughly 170,000 clones, about 12% of them singletons. The specimen sequenced was central memory CD4+ T cells from blood. The receptors here all came from a woman aged 18-29 years in good health.

This clone was picked up a small number of times. The V and J genes are TRBV30 and TRBJ2-2, with 7 bases that match TRBD2. This CDR3 has 16 residues. Germline V lookup: CDR1 GTSNPN, CDR2 SVGIG (reference sequence). V dropped 2 bases and J dropped 2; count of bases not matched to a gene: 8. CDR3 sequence (DNA): TGTGCCTGGAGTCCCTACGGGGGGAGAAACACCGGGGAGCTGTTTTTT. It codes for CAWSPYGGRNTGELFF.

The V call is TRBV4-2, the J call TRBJ2-5; 9 bases match TRBD2. Germline V gene data show CDR1 as LGHNA and CDR2 as YNFKEQ. CDR3 length equals 16 residues. After removal of 2 bases from V and 1 base from J, the junction contained 5 bases not matched to a gene. The CDR3 protein is CASSQKGSGGQETQYF. CDR3 in DNA: TGTGCCAGCAGCCAAAAAGGTAGCGGGGGCCAAGAGACCCAGTACTTC.

The chain uses TRBV7-9 and TRBJ2-2; 7 bases map to TRBD1. The length of the CDR3 is 16 residues. After removal of 1 base from V and 5 bases from J, the junction contained 7 bases not matched to a gene. Germline loops: CDR1 SEHNR, CDR2 FQNEAQ (reference sequence). CDR3 coding DNA: TGTGCCAGCAGCTTAGGGGACAGAGTTTGGACCGGGGAGCTGTTTTTT. Translating gives CASSLGDRVWTGELFF.

This clone was found a few times. This chain joins TRBV18 and TRBJ2-7, with 7 bases fitting TRBD1. The length of the CDR3 is 13 residues. Germline V CDR1 and CDR2: KGHSH, LQKENI. Unmatched junction bases numbered 6, after V lost 3 bases and J lost 7 bases. The CDR3 region is CASSPGQLVEQYF. In DNA form, the CDR3 reads TGTGCCAGCTCACCGGGACAGTTGGTAGAGCAGTACTTC.

This chain joins TRBV10-3 and TRBJ2-1, with a weak D call TRBD2 (5 bases). The CDR3 has 14 residues. The germline V gene has CDR1 ENHRY and CDR2 SYGVKD. Trimming took 10 bases from V and 0 from J, leaving 13 bases between them. DNA of the CDR3: TGTGCCACCGGGGATAGTAGCTCCTACAATGAGCAGTTCTTC. This gives the protein CATGDSSSYNEQFF.

The chain combines TRBV6-1 with TRBJ2-2; 12 nucleotides match TRBD2. Germline CDR1 reads MNHNS; CDR2 reads SASEGT. The V and J ends lost 9 bases and 7 bases, in that order; junction bases with no gene match: 9. The CDR3 runs to 15 residues. The CDR3 DNA reads TGTGCCAGGACTAGCGGGAGCAGCCCCGGCGGGGAGCTGTTTTTT. It translates to CARTSGSSPGGELFF.

The V gene is TRBV30, the J gene TRBJ2-3; TRBD2 matches 8 bases. CDR3 length: 13 residues. The germline CDR1 and CDR2 sequences are GTSNPN and SVGIG (reference sequence). The CDR3 bases are TGTACCGGGGCTAGCGGGCGCCCAGATACGCAGTATTTT. It is translated as CTGASGRPDTQYF.

V gene TRBV29-1 combines with J gene TRBJ2-7, with D perhaps TRBD2 (6 bases). CDR3 length: 14 amino acids. Germline CDR1 SQVTM, CDR2 ANQGSEA. V was clipped by 4 bases and J by 0 bases, with 13 bases between them. DNA for the CDR3: TGCAGCGTTGTATCGGGAGTCCGCTCCTACGAGCAGTACTTC. Translated, it gives CSVVSGVRSYEQYF.

This clone was counted ten times or more. V usage is TRBV19 and J usage is TRBJ2-3; tentatively, D is TRBD2 (6 bases). Trimming left V 5 bases short and J 0 bases short, with 15 bases between. CDR3 length: 16 amino acids. The V gene's germline CDR1 is LNHDA and CDR2 SQIVND (reference sequence). The CDR3 sequence is CASSLRRGSSTDTQYF. The DNA for the CDR3 is TGTGCCAGTAGTCTCAGGAGGGGATCTAGCACAGATACGCAGTATTTT.

This rearrangement joins TRBV5-1 to TRBJ2-7, with D perhaps TRBD2 (5 bases). The CDR3 is 13 residues long. V shed 4 bases and J shed 1 base, with 9 bases lying between them. Germline V gives CDR1 SGHRS, CDR2 YFSETQ. Here the CDR3 DNA reads TGCGCCAGCAGCGGAGGAGTATCCTACGAGCAGTACTTC. Translation gives CASSGGVSYEQYF.

This clone was detected only a few times. This chain links TRBV7-2 with TRBJ1-5; D perhaps matches TRBD1 (5 bases). The CDR3 contains 15 residues. Between the trimmed V and J ends, which lost 1 base and 5 bases, there was a span of 12 bases. Germline V gene sequence: CDR1 SGHTA, CDR2 FQGNSA. The CDR3 DNA reads as TGTGCCAGCAGCTTAGTGCAGGGAGGAGATCAGCCCCAGCATTTT. Its protein is CASSLVQGGDQPQHF.

This chain joins TRBV18 and TRBJ1-2; 7 nucleotides line up with TRBD1. V shed 1 base, J shed 4 bases, and the junction held 18 bases outside the gene matches. The CDR3 contains 19 residues. From germline, CDR1 is KGHSH and CDR2 LQKENI. CDR3 region: CASSPRTPGTAGSGYGYTF. CDR3 coding DNA: TGTGCCAGCTCACCACGGACACCCGGGACAGCAGGATCGGGCTATGGCTACACCTTC.

The chain is built from TRBV5-6 and TRBJ2-1, with 14 bases identical to TRBD2. J lost 6 bases, V lost 4 bases, and 6 bases had no gene match. Germline loops: CDR1 SGHDT, CDR2 YYEEEE. This CDR3 has 16 amino acids. In DNA form, the CDR3 reads TGTGCCAGCAGCCGCCCGACTAGCGGGAGGGCCAATGAGCAGTTCTTC. This encodes CASSRPTSGRANEQFF.

In the case of this clone: In the same sample, other DNA sequences code for this CDR3. The J gene is TRBJ2-1, the V gene TRBV14; 7 nucleotides match TRBD1. This CDR3 is built from 15 residues. The germline V gene encodes CDR1 SGHDN and CDR2 FVKESK. Trimming took 1 base from V and 4 from J; bases not matched to a gene: 4. The DNA for the CDR3 is TGTGCCAGCAGCCAAGGACAGGGAGCTTACAATGAGCAGTTCTTC. This encodes CASSQGQGAYNEQFF.

V usage is TRBV18 and J usage is TRBJ2-2, with a tentative D call TRBD1 (6 bases). Germline assignment: CDR1 KGHSH and CDR2 LQKENI. V was cut by 2 bases and J by 4 bases, with 14 bases left in between. The CDR3 is 16 amino acids. The CDR3 coding sequence is TGTGCCAGCTCACCAGCTCGAAACAGGGCCACCGGGGAGCTGTTTTTT. It is translated as CASSPARNRATGELFF.

The V and J genes are TRBV27 and TRBJ2-6; possible D gene TRBD1, 6 bases. The CDR3 covers 17 residues. Germline CDR1 is MNHEY and CDR2 is SMNVEV (reference sequence). Between the trimmed V and J ends, which lost 7 bases and 0 bases, there was a span of 16 bases. CDR3: CASTLTGGRSGANVLTF. CDR3 nucleotide sequence: TGTGCCAGCACTTTGACAGGTGGGCGCTCTGGGGCCAACGTCCTGACTTTC.

This clone was seen a handful of times. This chain links TRBV27 with TRBJ2-5, with 8 bases lining up with TRBD1. CDR1 is MNHEY, CDR2 SMNVEV, per germline (reference sequence). CDR3 length equals 14 residues. V trimming: 6 bases; J trimming: 9 bases; junction bases outside the gene matches: 12. The CDR3 loop is CASRSEGQVRAQYF. The CDR3 coding sequence is TGTGCCAGCAGGAGTGAGGGACAGGTCAGGGCCCAGTACTTC.

This clone has more than one count but fewer than ten. The junction does not match germline at one end; this may be a read error. V is TRBV5-4 and J is TRBJ2-6; D perhaps matches TRBD1 (5 bases). Germline loops: CDR1 SGHNT, CDR2 YYREEE (reference sequence). The length of the CDR3 is 16 residues. CDR3 in amino acids: CASSLGQPSGANVLTF. In nucleotides, the CDR3 is TGTGCCAGCAGCTTGGGACAGCCCTCTGGTGCCAACGTCCTGACTTTC.

The table lists this clone with a few counts. The genes are TRBV11-1 and TRBJ2-5; D gene uncertain. Trimming shortened V by 4 bases and J by 9 bases, and 12 bases separated the two germline ends. CDR3 size: 12 residues. Germline CDR1 reads SGHAT; CDR2 reads FQDESV (reference sequence). CDR3 sequence reads: CASSSTTRAQYF. Here the CDR3 DNA reads TGTGCCAGCAGCTCGACCACCCGGGCCCAGTACTTC.

The gene calls are TRBV14 and TRBJ2-7; TRBD2 matches 8 bases. The trim removed 3 bases at V and 5 bases at J, leaving 12 bases unmatched. Germline V gene lookup returns CDR1 SGHDN and CDR2 FVKESK. There are 16 residues in the CDR3. The CDR3 spells CASSQQLVAGFDEQYF. For the CDR3, the DNA is TGTGCCAGCAGCCAGCAGTTGGTAGCGGGATTCGACGAGCAGTACTTC. The variable domain in full, with the rest retrieved from reference TRBV14 and TRBJ2-7, is EAGVTQFPSHSVIEKGQTVTLRCDPISGHDNLYWYRRVMGKEIKFLLHFVKESKQDESGMPNNRFLAERTGGTYSTLKVQPAELEDSGVYFCASSQQLVAGFDEQYFGPGTRLTVT.

The V and J genes are TRBV6-5 and TRBJ1-4; 8 bases line up with TRBD1. The CDR3 runs to 15 residues. Per the germline V gene, CDR1 is MNHEY and CDR2 is SVGAGI. V shed 0 bases and J 5 bases; nucleotides not matched to a gene: 2. The DNA for the CDR3 is TGTGCCAGCAGTTACTCGACAGGGGAGAATGAAAAACTGTTTTTT. Protein: CASSYSTGENEKLFF.

This clone was observed a handful of times. V and J are TRBV2 and TRBJ2-3, with D unresolved. Trimming cost V 8 bases and J 0 bases, with 12 bases left between them. CDR3 size: 14 residues. Germline values: CDR1 SNHLY, CDR2 FYNNEI. DNA for the CDR3: TGTGCCAGCCTCCCCTTAACTAGCACAGATACGCAGTATTTT. Residues: CASLPLTSTDTQYF.

The chain combines TRBV11-2 with TRBJ2-1; the D gene is possibly TRBD2 (6 bases). The CDR3 has 19 residues. Germline values: CDR1 SGHAT, CDR2 FQNNGV. Trimming cost V 1 base and J 3 bases, with 22 bases left between them. CDR3 sequence reads: CASSLVIGGRSSGYNEQFF. CDR3 coding DNA: TGTGCCAGCAGCTTAGTAATAGGAGGCCGGAGTAGCGGCTACAATGAGCAGTTCTTC.

V gene TRBV15 combines with J gene TRBJ2-1; TRBD2 is a possible D gene (7 bases). The CDR3 sequence is 16 residues long. Germline V gene data show CDR1 as LNHNV and CDR2 as YYDKDF (reference sequence). V lost 1 base, J lost 7 bases, and 17 bases lay in between. The CDR3 loop reads CATSRVRGEGRNEQFF. In nucleotides, the CDR3 is TGTGCCACCAGCAGAGTAAGGGGGGAGGGTAGGAATGAGCAGTTCTTC.

The chain is built from TRBV12-5 and TRBJ1-1; TRBD1 might be the D (6 bases). Germline assignment: CDR1 LGHNT and CDR2 FRNRAP. The CDR3 is 14 amino acids. Trimming stripped 6 bases from V and 6 bases from J, with 17 bases between. This chain's CDR3 is CASGQGSSSAEAFF. The CDR3 nucleotides are TGTGCTAGTGGACAGGGTTCGTCATCAGCTGAAGCTTTCTTT.

The V call is TRBV7-8, the J call TRBJ2-3; no firm D call. Deletions cut 5 bases from V and 2 bases from J, with 17 bases between. The CDR3 totals 16 residues. Germline V lookup: CDR1 SGHVS, CDR2 FQNEAQ. CDR3 loop: CASSQSGAVYTDTQYF. CDR3 DNA sequence: TGTGCCAGCAGCCAATCCGGCGCGGTCTACACAGATACGCAGTATTTT.

This clone appeared a few times. The chain links TRBV5-1 to TRBJ1-2, with 7 bases fitting TRBD1. The CDR3 totals 14 residues. Germline V gene lookup returns CDR1 SGHRS and CDR2 YFSETQ. With V trimmed by 4 bases and J by 8 bases, 11 bases remained unmatched. The DNA of the CDR3 is TGCGCCAGCAGCCCGGACAGGACCTACAGAGGCTACACCTTC. Translated, it gives CASSPDRTYRGYTF.

This clone was seen more than once but under ten times. V and J are TRBV5-1 and TRBJ2-7, with a possible D match to TRBD1 (6 bases). The V and J ends lost 4 bases and 2 bases respectively, with 10 bases between them. There are 13 residues in the CDR3. Germline CDR1 reads SGHRS; CDR2 reads YFSETQ. The CDR3 here is CASSKDSTYEQYF. DNA of the CDR3: TGCGCCAGCAGCAAGGACAGTACCTACGAGCAGTACTTC.